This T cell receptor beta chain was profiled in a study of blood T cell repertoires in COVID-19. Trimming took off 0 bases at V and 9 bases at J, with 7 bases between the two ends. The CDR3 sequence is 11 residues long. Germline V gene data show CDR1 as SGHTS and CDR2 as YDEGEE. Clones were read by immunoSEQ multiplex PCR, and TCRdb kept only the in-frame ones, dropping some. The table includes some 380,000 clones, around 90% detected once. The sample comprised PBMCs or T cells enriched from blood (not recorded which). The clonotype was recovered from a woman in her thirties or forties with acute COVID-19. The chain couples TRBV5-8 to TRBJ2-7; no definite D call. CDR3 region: CASSLVPVQYF. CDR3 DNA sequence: TGTGCCAGCAGCTTGGTTCCTGTGCAGTACTTC.